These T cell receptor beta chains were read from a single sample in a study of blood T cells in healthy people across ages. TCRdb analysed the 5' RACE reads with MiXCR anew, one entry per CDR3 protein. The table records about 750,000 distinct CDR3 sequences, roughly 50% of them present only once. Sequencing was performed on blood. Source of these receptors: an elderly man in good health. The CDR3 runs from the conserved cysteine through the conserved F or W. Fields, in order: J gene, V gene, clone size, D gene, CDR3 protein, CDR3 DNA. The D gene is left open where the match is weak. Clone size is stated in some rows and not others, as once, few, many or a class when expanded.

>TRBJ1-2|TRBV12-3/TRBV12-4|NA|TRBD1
CASSPVGTAIYGYTF
TGTGCCAGCAGCCCGGTGGGGACAGCCATCTATGGCTACACCTTC
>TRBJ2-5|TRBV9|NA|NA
CASSPNWGQETQYF
TGTGCCAGCAGCCCAAACTGGGGGCAAGAGACCCAGTACTTC
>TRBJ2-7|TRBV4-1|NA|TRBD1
CASSQPSSGQGASEQYF
TGCGCCAGCAGCCAACCTTCATCCGGCCAGGGGGCTTCTGAGCAGTACTTC
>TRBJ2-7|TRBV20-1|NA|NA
CSAHSWYEQYF
TGCAGTGCTCATTCCTGGTACGAGCAGTACTTC
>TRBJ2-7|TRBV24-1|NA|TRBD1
CATSDSGQGFDEQYF
TGTGCCACCAGTGATTCCGGACAGGGGTTCGACGAGCAGTACTTC
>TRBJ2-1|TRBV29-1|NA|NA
CSAGKGNNEQFF
TGCAGCGCTGGTAAGGGAAACAATGAGCAGTTCTTC
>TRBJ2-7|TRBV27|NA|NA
CASRPGARSYEQYF
TGTGCCAGCAGGCCAGGGGCTCGCTCCTACGAGCAGTACTTC
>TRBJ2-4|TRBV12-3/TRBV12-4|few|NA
CASRRGFGNIQYF
TGTGCCAGCAGGAGGGGCTTCGGTAACATTCAGTACTTC
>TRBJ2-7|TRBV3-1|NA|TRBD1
CASSRAQTGFSYEQYF
TGTGCCAGCAGCCGAGCGCAGACAGGGTTCTCCTACGAGCAGTACTTC
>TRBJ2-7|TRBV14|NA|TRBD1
CASSQEDRWKAEQYF
TGTGCCAGCAGCCAAGAGGACAGGTGGAAAGCCGAGCAGTACTTC
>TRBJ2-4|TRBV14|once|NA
CASSQVVQGLNIQYF
TGTGCCAGCAGCCAAGTGGTACAGGGCCTTAACATTCAGTACTTC
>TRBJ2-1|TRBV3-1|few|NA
CASSQSTQRSYNEQFF
TGTGCCAGCAGCCAGTCGACCCAGAGGTCCTACAATGAGCAGTTCTTC
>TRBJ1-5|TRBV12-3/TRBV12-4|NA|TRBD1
CASSDRDQPQHF
TGTGCCAGCAGTGACAGGGATCAGCCCCAGCATTTT
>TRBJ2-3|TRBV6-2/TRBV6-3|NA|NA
CASSSAARYAYF
TGTGCCAGCAGTAGCGCTGCAAGATACGCGTATTTT
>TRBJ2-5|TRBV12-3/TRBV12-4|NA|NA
CASSLWGRHLQETQYF
TGTGCCAGCAGTTTATGGGGCAGGCACCTCCAAGAGACCCAGTACTTC
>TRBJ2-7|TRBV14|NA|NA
CASSQDGGIDYEQYF
TGTGCCAGCAGCCAAGATGGGGGAATAGACTACGAGCAGTACTTC
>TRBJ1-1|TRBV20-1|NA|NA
CSARRGGGAEAFF
TGCAGTGCTAGGAGGGGGGGGGGTGCTGAAGCTTTCTTT
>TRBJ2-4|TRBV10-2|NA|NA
CASSREGQIDIQYF
TGCGCCAGCAGTCGAGAGGGGCAAATCGACATTCAGTACTTC
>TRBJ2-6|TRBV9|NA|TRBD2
CASSTYRLAGGPTGANVLTF
TGTGCCAGCAGCACTTACCGGCTAGCGGGAGGGCCGACTGGGGCCAACGTCCTGACTTTC
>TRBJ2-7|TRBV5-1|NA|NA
CASSLAISAGVSSYEQYF
TGCGCCAGCAGCTTGGCCATTTCGGCAGGCGTGAGCTCCTACGAGCAGTACTTC
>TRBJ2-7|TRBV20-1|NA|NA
CSTRPRAGPPYEQYF
TGCAGCACCCGGCCGCGGGCGGGGCCACCCTACGAGCAGTACTTC
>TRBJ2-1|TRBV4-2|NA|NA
CASSQETGAGEQFF
TGTGCCAGCAGCCAAGAAACGGGGGCCGGTGAGCAGTTCTTC
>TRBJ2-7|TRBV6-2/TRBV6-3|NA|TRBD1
CVSIPDRASYEQYF
TGTGTCAGCATTCCGGACAGGGCGTCCTACGAGCAGTACTTC
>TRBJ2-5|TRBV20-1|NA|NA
CSANPGQQETQYF
TGCAGTGCTAATCCGGGGCAGCAAGAGACCCAGTACTTC
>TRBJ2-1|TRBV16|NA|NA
CASSQSMLALPFF
TGTGCCAGCAGCCAATCGATGCTAGCGTTACCGTTCTTC
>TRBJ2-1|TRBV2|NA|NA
CASTEDAPVEQFF
TGTGCCAGCACCGAGGACGCTCCCGTTGAGCAGTTCTTC
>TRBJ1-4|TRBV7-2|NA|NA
CASSEARGRNEKLFF
TGTGCCAGCAGCGAGGCGAGGGGCAGGAATGAAAAACTGTTTTTT
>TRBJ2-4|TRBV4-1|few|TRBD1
CASSQATGTGELNGKNIQYF
TGCGCCAGCAGCCAGGCTACCGGGACAGGGGAACTTAACGGCAAAAACATTCAGTACTTC
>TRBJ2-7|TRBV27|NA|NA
CASSLGTFYEQYF
TGTGCCAGCAGTCTCGGGACATTCTACGAGCAGTACTTC
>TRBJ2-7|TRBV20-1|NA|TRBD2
CSARDLAGLAYEQYF
TGCAGTGCTAGAGACCTTGCCGGACTAGCCTACGAGCAGTACTTC
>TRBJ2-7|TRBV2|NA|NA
CASSGGGNLSYEQYF
TGTGCCAGCAGTGGAGGGGGGAATCTCTCCTACGAGCAGTACTTC
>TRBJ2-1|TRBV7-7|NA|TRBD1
CASSLSQGQGYNEQFF
TGTGCTAGCAGCTTATCTCAAGGACAGGGCTACAATGAGCAGTTCTTC
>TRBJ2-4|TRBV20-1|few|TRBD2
CSASLAGGDKNIQYF
TGCAGTGCTAGTCTAGCGGGAGGGGACAAAAACATTCAGTACTTC
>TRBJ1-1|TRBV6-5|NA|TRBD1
CASSYTDRPITEAFF
TGTGCCAGCAGTTACACGGACAGGCCGATCACTGAAGCTTTCTTT
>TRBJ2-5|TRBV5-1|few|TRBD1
CARKPRQGTQYF
TGCGCCAGGAAACCCCGACAGGGAACCCAGTACTTC
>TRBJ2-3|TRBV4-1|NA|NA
CASSQEGAQAADTQYF
TGCGCCAGCAGCCAAGAAGGCGCACAGGCCGCGGATACGCAGTATTTT
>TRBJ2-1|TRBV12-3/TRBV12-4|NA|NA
CASSLSGSWNEQFF
TGTGCCAGCAGTTTAAGCGGTTCCTGGAATGAGCAGTTCTTC
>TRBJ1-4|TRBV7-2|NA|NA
CASSLISDYEKLFF
TGTGCCAGCAGCTTAATTTCCGACTATGAAAAACTGTTTTTT
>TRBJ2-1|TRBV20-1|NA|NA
CSARDPRSGFYEQFF
TGCAGTGCTAGAGATCCCCGGAGCGGGTTCTATGAGCAGTTCTTC
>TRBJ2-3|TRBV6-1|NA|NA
CASSPMGGAADTQYF
TGTGCCAGCAGCCCAATGGGGGGCGCCGCAGATACGCAGTATTTT
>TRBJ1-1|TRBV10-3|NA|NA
CAISGPTEAFF
TGTGCCATCAGTGGCCCAACTGAAGCTTTCTTT
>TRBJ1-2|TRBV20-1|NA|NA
CNARGTNYGYTF
TGCAATGCTAGGGGCACTAACTATGGCTACACCTTC
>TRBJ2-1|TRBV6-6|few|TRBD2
CASSYSASGSNEQFF
TGTGCCAGCAGTTACTCGGCTAGCGGGAGCAATGAGCAGTTCTTC
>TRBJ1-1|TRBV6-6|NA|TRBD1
CASSSHTTGLTEAFF
TGTGCCAGCAGTAGCCATACGACAGGGTTAACTGAAGCTTTCTTT
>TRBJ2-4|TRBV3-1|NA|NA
CASRLQGHKENIQYF
TGTGCCAGCAGACTTCAGGGGCACAAAGAAAACATTCAGTACTTC
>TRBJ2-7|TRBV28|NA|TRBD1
CASAAGGNYEQYF
TGTGCCAGTGCTGCAGGGGGCAACTACGAGCAGTACTTC
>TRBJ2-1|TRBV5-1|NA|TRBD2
CASSLDAGVFNEQFF
TGCGCCAGCAGCTTGGACGCGGGAGTCTTCAATGAGCAGTTCTTC
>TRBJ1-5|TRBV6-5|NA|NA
CASSYQFTGKDQPQHF
TGTGCCAGCAGTTACCAATTTACAGGGAAGGATCAGCCCCAGCATTTT
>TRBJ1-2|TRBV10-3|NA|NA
CAISGNANYGYTF
TGTGCCATCAGTGGGAATGCTAACTATGGCTACACCTTC
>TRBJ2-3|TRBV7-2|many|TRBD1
CASSADRGMSGDTQYF
TGTGCCAGCAGCGCAGACAGGGGTATGAGCGGAGATACGCAGTATTTT
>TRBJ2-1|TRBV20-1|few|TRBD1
CSATTGGAKVPEQFF
TGCAGTGCAACCACAGGGGGCGCAAAAGTTCCTGAGCAGTTCTTC
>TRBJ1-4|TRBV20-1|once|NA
CSAKGSVNEKLFF
TGCAGTGCTAAGGGGTCGGTTAATGAAAAACTGTTTTTT
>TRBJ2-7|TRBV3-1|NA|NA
CASSQVNVEQYF
TGTGCCAGCAGCCAAGTTAATGTCGAGCAGTACTTC
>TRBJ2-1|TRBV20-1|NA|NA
CSAARGANEQFF
TGCAGTGCTGCCCGGGGGGCCAATGAGCAGTTCTTC